This T cell receptor beta chain was recorded in a study of OX40 agonist ivuxolimab in advanced cancers. Across the whole study: Dose-escalation subjects each had hepatocellular carcinoma, melanoma, renal cell or head and neck cancer.

General study findings and limits: Clonal expansion by week 6 occurred in CD4+ and CD8+ blood T cells (at 0.1 to 3.0 mg/kg).

Concerning this clone itself: Its antigen is not known.

Sequenced by immunoSEQ multiplex PCR; TCRdb stores in-frame clones only, minus some. Here the sample spans 60,000 to 70,000 clones, more than 75% being singletons. Germline-derived CDR1 and CDR2 are LGHNA and YSLEER. Between the trimmed V and J ends, which lost 2 bases and 2 bases, there was a span of 18 bases. This CDR3 contains 17 residues. The sequence was collected from an adult with an advanced solid tumor such as melanoma, head and neck, liver or kidney cancer. This sequence joins TRBV4-3 and TRBJ1-1; tentative D call: TRBD1 (6 bases). Material: CD4+ or CD8+ T cells sorted from blood, obtained in a trial of the OX40 agonist ivuxolimab. In nucleotides, the CDR3 is TGCGCCAGCAGCCAATTTCTTTCCGGACAGACAAACACTGAAGCTTTCTTT. Translating gives CASSQFLSGQTNTEAFF.